Each of the 20 T cell receptor beta chains below was sequenced from the same sample in a study of PD-L1 blockade in urothelial cancer. Assay: immunoSEQ multiplex PCR; the TCRdb copy retains only in-frame clones and omits some. The table has approximately 48,000 clones, around 79% seen once; the top ten hold roughly 10%. This sample's time point: pretreatment peripheral blood. Specimen: PBMCs, collected around atezolizumab (anti-PD-L1) treatment. The receptors come from a man in his 70s with urothelial cancer.

There are a few counts of this clone. The chain joins TRBV9 to TRBJ2-7, with 9 bases lining up with TRBD1. Trimming at V came to 0 bases and at J to 3 bases, leaving 1 base not matched to a gene. This CDR3 is 14 amino acids long. CDR1 is SGDLS, CDR2 YYNGEE, per germline. CDR3 residues: CASSVGTGVYEQYF. The CDR3 DNA is TGTGCCAGCAGCGTAGGGACAGGGGTCTACGAGCAGTACTTC.

CDR3 sequence reads: CSVEDRYSYEQYF. DNA of the CDR3: TGCAGCGTTGAAGATCGGTACTCCTACGAGCAGTACTTC. The V gene is TRBV29-1, the J gene TRBJ2-7; D uncertain. Deletions cut 0 bases from V and 0 bases from J, with 6 bases between. CDR1 is SQVTM and CDR2 is ANQGSEA in the germline V gene. The CDR3 spans 13 residues.

In its sample, this clone ranks as medium-sized (0.01 to 0.1%). This chain connects TRBV19 to TRBJ1-1, with unresolved D. The ends were cut back, 3 bases at V and 4 bases at J, with 15 bases in the middle. This CDR3 contains 15 residues. Per the germline V gene, CDR1 is LNHDA and CDR2 is SQIVND (reference sequence). CDR3 nucleotide sequence: TGTGCCAGTAGTATCGGGTGGAGGGTGATCACTGAAGCTTTCTTT. Protein sequence: CASSIGWRVITEAFF.

This clone turned up a few times. V is TRBV29-1 and J is TRBJ2-3; 11 positions agree with TRBD1. The germline gives CDR1 SQVTM, CDR2 ANQGSEA. The CDR3 has 14 residues. Trimming at V came to 7 bases and at J to 5 bases, leaving 8 bases not matched to a gene. As DNA, the CDR3 is TGCAGCGAGTGGACAGGGGGCGAATTAGATACGCAGTATTTT. Translated: CSEWTGGELDTQYF.

The J gene is TRBJ1-4, the V gene TRBV2; D is uncertain. Trimming cost V 2 bases and J 4 bases, with 5 bases left between them. The CDR3 totals 13 residues. Germline loops: CDR1 SNHLY, CDR2 FYNNEI. CDR3 nucleotides: TGTGCCAGCAGTGAACAGTTTAATGAAAAACTGTTTTTT. Translated: CASSEQFNEKLFF.

V gene TRBV5-4 combines with J gene TRBJ2-3, with D possibly matching TRBD1 (6 bases). The CDR3 has 14 residues. Trimming took off 4 bases at V and 0 bases at J, with 9 bases between the two ends. Germline V gene sequence: CDR1 SGHNT, CDR2 YYREEE (reference sequence). CDR3 DNA: TGTGCCAGCAGCGTGGACAGAAGCACAGATACGCAGTATTTT. It translates to CASSVDRSTDTQYF.

The chain joins TRBV30 to TRBJ2-7; D is perhaps TRBD1 (5 bases). With 2 bases removed from V and 4 bases from J, the gap between germline ends came to 9 bases. Germline CDR1 reads GTSNPN; CDR2 reads SVGIG (reference sequence). The CDR3 has 12 amino acids. CDR3 bases: TGTGCCTGGAGTTCCACAGGATACGAGCAGTACTTC. Its protein is CAWSSTGYEQYF.

This rearrangement joins TRBV6-1 to TRBJ2-5; TRBD1 agrees at 10 bases. CDR1 is MNHNS, CDR2 SASEGT, per germline. The CDR3 runs 13 residues. V dropped 6 bases and J dropped 4; count of bases not matched to a gene: 2. CDR3 DNA: TGTGCCAGCAGAGACAGGGGGCGAGAGACCCAGTACTTC. This translates into CASRDRGRETQYF.

This clone was seen many times. V usage is TRBV19 and J usage is TRBJ2-1, with a possible D match to TRBD1 (6 bases). Germline V gives CDR1 LNHDA, CDR2 SQIVND (reference sequence). Trimming pared 7 bases from V and 7 bases from J, leaving 20 bases between. This CDR3 has 15 amino acids. The DNA of the CDR3 is TGTGCCAGTAAGCAGGGGTCCTTGTTGGGGAATGAGCAGTTCTTC. Its protein is CASKQGSLLGNEQFF.

The chain links TRBV6-5 to TRBJ2-5; weak D call: TRBD1 (6 bases). The germline V gene has CDR1 MNHEY and CDR2 SVGAGI. The CDR3 consists of 14 residues. The germline V and J ends were trimmed by 8 bases and 5 bases, with 18 bases remaining between them. The CDR3 DNA sequence: TGTGCCAGCTCCACTCAGGGGTTCGGGGAGACCCAGTACTTC. Translating it yields CASSTQGFGETQYF.

This chain links TRBV30 with TRBJ2-2; TRBD2 agrees at 10 bases. Per germline, CDR1 GTSNPN and CDR2 SVGIG (reference sequence). CDR3 size: 19 residues. V shed 5 bases, J shed 4 bases, and the junction held 19 bases outside the gene matches. The CDR3 is CAWAHRGRPGTSATGELFF. Here the CDR3 DNA reads TGTGCCTGGGCGCACCGAGGGAGACCCGGGACTAGCGCCACCGGGGAGCTGTTTTTT.

This rearrangement joins TRBV2 to TRBJ2-1; D possibly corresponds to TRBD2 (6 bases). Germline lookup yields CDR1 SNHLY and CDR2 FYNNEI. The CDR3 length is 19 residues. V was pared by 7 bases and J by 0 bases, with 25 bases between. The CDR3 nucleotides read TGTGCCAGCAAAGGTCCCCGACTAATCGGGAGCCGCTCCTACAATGAGCAGTTCTTC. Protein sequence: CASKGPRLIGSRSYNEQFF.

The chain uses TRBV5-4 and TRBJ1-1; D might be TRBD1 (6 bases). The V gene's germline CDR1 is SGHNT and CDR2 YYREEE (reference sequence). This CDR3 contains 14 residues. Between the trimmed V and J ends, which lost 0 bases and 5 bases, there was a span of 11 bases. The DNA for the CDR3 is TGTGCCAGCAGCTTGGAGGGACAAAGGACTGAAGCTTTCTTT. It encodes CASSLEGQRTEAFF. The variable domain in full, with the rest retrieved from reference TRBV5-4 and TRBJ1-1, is ETGVTQSPTHLIKTRGQQVTLRCSSQSGHNTVSWYQQALGQGPQFIFQYYREEENGRGNFPPRFSGLQFPNYSSELNVNALELDDSALYLCASSLEGQRTEAFFGQGTRLTVV.

This clone was recorded once. The gene calls are TRBV19 and TRBJ1-1; 7 bases fit TRBD1. The CDR3 runs to 15 residues. The V gene end was trimmed by 5 bases and the J gene end by 0 bases; junction bases not matched to a gene: 6. Germline assignment: CDR1 LNHDA and CDR2 SQIVND (reference sequence). CDR3 coding DNA: TGTGCCAGTAGTCCCGGTGACAGGGTGAACACTGAAGCTTTCTTT. Amino acids: CASSPGDRVNTEAFF. Combining the CDR3 with reference TRBV19 and TRBJ1-1 gives the whole variable domain DGGITQSPKYLFRKEGQNVTLSCEQNLNHDAMYWYRQDPGQGLRLIYYSQIVNDFQKGDIAEGYSVSREKKESFPLTVTSAQKNPTAFYLCASSPGDRVNTEAFFGQGTRLTVV.

The V and J genes are TRBV21-1 and TRBJ1-1. TRBV21-1 corresponds to a pseudogene. This CDR3 comprises 19 residues. This chain's CDR3 is CASSQRGFSQGGENTEAFF. In nucleotides, the CDR3 is TGTGCCAGCAGCCAAAGAGGGTTCTCGCAGGGAGGGGAGAACACTGAAGCTTTCTTT.

The chain is built from TRBV28 and TRBJ1-3; D is perhaps TRBD1 (6 bases). The CDR3 covers 17 residues. V lost 6 bases and J 2 bases, leaving 20 bases between the germline ends. Germline loops: CDR1 MDHEN, CDR2 SYDVKM. CDR3 in DNA: TGTGCCAGCAGCCCACCTTACAGGGTCGGAGCTGGAAACACCATATATTTT. This sequence encodes CASSPPYRVGAGNTIYF.

The chain combines TRBV9 with TRBJ2-7, with D perhaps matching TRBD2 (6 bases). Germline V gene sequence: CDR1 SGDLS, CDR2 YYNGEE. There are 15 residues in the CDR3. The V gene lost 4 bases and the J gene lost 0 bases, with 14 bases spanning the gap. The CDR3 nucleotides read TGTGCCAGCAGCCCGAGTGGGGGGAACTCCTACGAGCAGTACTTC. Translation: CASSPSGGNSYEQYF.

This sequence joins TRBV7-3 and TRBJ2-1, with TRBD2 matching over 9 bases. V lost 5 bases, J lost 8 bases, and 10 bases stayed unmatched. The CDR3 has 15 residues. Germline CDR1 SGHTA, CDR2 FQGTGA. The CDR3 nucleotides are TGTGCCAGCAGCCCAGCGGCGGGAGGGATCTATGAGCAGTTCTTC. Its protein is CASSPAAGGIYEQFF.

This chain joins TRBV19 and TRBJ1-4, with 10 bases matching TRBD1. CDR1 LNHDA and CDR2 SQIVND come from the germline V gene (reference sequence). V was clipped by 5 bases and J by 6 bases; unmatched bases: 3. The CDR3 spans 14 residues. The CDR3: CASSVGTGDEKLFF. The DNA of the CDR3 is TGTGCCAGTAGTGTCGGGACAGGGGATGAAAAACTGTTTTTT.

This sequence joins TRBV10-3 and TRBJ1-1; a possible D gene is TRBD1 (6 bases). V dropped 10 bases and J dropped 1 base, with 16 bases sitting between them. Germline V gene sequence: CDR1 ENHRY, CDR2 SYGVKD. This CDR3 contains 14 residues. In nucleotides, the CDR3 is TGTGCCACCGACTCAGGGGTGGGGAACACTGAAGCTTTCTTT. Encoded protein: CATDSGVGNTEAFF.